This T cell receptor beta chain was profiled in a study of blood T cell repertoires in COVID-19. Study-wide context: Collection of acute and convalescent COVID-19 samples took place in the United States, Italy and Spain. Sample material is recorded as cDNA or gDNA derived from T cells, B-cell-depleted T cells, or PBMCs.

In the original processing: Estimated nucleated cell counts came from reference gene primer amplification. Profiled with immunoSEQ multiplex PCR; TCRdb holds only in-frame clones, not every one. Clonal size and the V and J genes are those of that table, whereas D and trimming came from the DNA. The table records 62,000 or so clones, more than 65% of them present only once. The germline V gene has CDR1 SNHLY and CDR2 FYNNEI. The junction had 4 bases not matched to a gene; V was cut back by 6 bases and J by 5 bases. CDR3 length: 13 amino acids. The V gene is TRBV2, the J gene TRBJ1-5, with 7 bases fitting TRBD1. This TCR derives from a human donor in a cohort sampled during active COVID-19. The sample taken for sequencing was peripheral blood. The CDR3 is CASSGTEDQPQHF. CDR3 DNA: TGTGCCAGCAGCGGGACAGAAGATCAGCCCCAGCATTTT. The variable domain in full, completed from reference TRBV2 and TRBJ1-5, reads EPEVTQTPSHQVTQMGQEVILRCVPISNHLYFYWYRQILGQKVEFLVSFYNNEISEKSEIFDDQFSVERPDGSNFTLKIRSTKLEDSAMYFCASSGTEDQPQHFGDGTRLSIL.